Shown below are 10 T cell receptor beta chains from a single sample sequenced in a study of T cells in Graves' hyperthyroidism and ophthalmopathy. Amplified TCR beta CDR3 regions came from RNA transcripts. Carried out on the TCR CDR3, a first-round RT-PCR used the HTBI primer set. TCRdb ran MiXCR on the multiplex PCR reads and lists one entry per CDR3 protein. The table lists some 570,000 distinct CDR3 sequences, 17% of them singletons. Material: blood. The receptors come from a young woman with Graves' ophthalmopathy.

This clonotype was counted ten times or more. The chain carries TRBV28 and TRBJ1-2; 9 positions agree with TRBD1. J lost 4 bases, V lost 7 bases, and 10 bases had no gene match. The CDR3 runs to 15 residues. Germline values: CDR1 MDHEN, CDR2 SYDVKM. CDR3 region: CASTLGATGGYGYTF. Here the CDR3 DNA reads TGTGCCAGCACCCTAGGGGCGACAGGGGGCTATGGCTACACCTTC.

This clonotype was picked up many times. The V call is TRBV10-3, the J call TRBJ1-1, with TRBD1 matching over 9 bases. Germline V lookup: CDR1 ENHRY, CDR2 SYGVKD. CDR3 length: 13 amino acids. V dropped 10 bases and J dropped 4; count of bases not matched to a gene: 7. In DNA, the CDR3 is TGTGCCAGCGGACAGGGGATTGGCACTGAAGCTTTCTTT. Residues: CASGQGIGTEAFF.

In this sample, this clonotype turned up a few times. The gene calls are TRBV30 and TRBJ1-2; D gene uncertain. V was trimmed by 3 bases and J by 2 bases, leaving 10 bases between them. The CDR3 spans 13 residues. The germline gives CDR1 GTSNPN, CDR2 SVGIG (reference sequence). In DNA, the CDR3 is TGTGCCTGGAGGGCATACTCAAACTATGGCTACACCTTC. Residues: CAWRAYSNYGYTF.

This clonotype appeared many times. The V call is TRBV7-2, the J call TRBJ2-3; possible D gene TRBD1, 5 bases. CDR3 length: 15 residues. Germline loops: CDR1 SGHTA, CDR2 FQGNSA. Trimming removed 3 bases from V and 8 bases from J, with 18 bases in between. The DNA for the CDR3 is TGTGCCAGCAGCTTCCCGACTCCCAGGGATAGTACGCAGTATTTT. The encoded protein is CASSFPTPRDSTQYF.

Here the CDR3 DNA reads TGTGCCAGCAGTGAAGTTAGGACAGGGGGCCGAATAGCAATCAGCCCCCAGCATTTT. It yields the protein CASSEVRTGGRIAISPQHF. The rearrangement uses TRBV2 and TRBJ1-5; 11 bases match TRBD1. This CDR3 has 19 residues. The V gene end was trimmed by 1 base and the J gene end by 10 bases; junction bases not matched to a gene: 18. CDR1 and CDR2 from the germline V gene are SNHLY and FYNNEI.

This clonotype was detected only a few times. The chain has TRBV10-3 and TRBJ2-7; 12 positions match TRBD2. Per the germline V gene, CDR1 is ENHRY and CDR2 is SYGVKD. This CDR3 is built from 13 residues. V lost 9 bases, J lost 3 bases, and 3 bases stayed unmatched. CDR3 loop: CAISSGGDYEQYF. CDR3 coding DNA: TGTGCCATTTCTAGCGGGGGGGACTACGAGCAGTACTTC.

This clonotype was recorded at least ten times. CDR3 loop: CASSERSTGDTEAFF. Written as DNA, the CDR3 is TGTGCCAGCAGTGAGCGCTCGACAGGGGACACTGAAGCTTTCTTT. The rearrangement joins TRBV6-1 to TRBJ1-1; 8 bases match TRBD1. Germline-derived CDR1 and CDR2 are MNHNS and SASEGT. V gave up 3 bases and J gave up 3 bases; unmatched junction bases: 6. CDR3 length: 15 amino acids.

The genes are TRBV6-1 and TRBJ1-5; D is unresolved. Germline-derived CDR1 and CDR2 are MNHNS and SASEGT. The CDR3 runs 13 residues. Deletions cut 6 bases from V and 5 bases from J, with 11 bases between. This chain's CDR3 is CASRGSGDQPQHF. DNA of the CDR3: TGTGCCAGCAGGGGGTCTGGGGATCAGCCCCAGCATTTT.

As regards this clonotype: A read error may produce the germline difference seen at one junction end. The V and J genes are TRBV5-1 and TRBJ1-3; D is undetermined. Germline CDR1 reads SGHRS; CDR2 reads YFSETQ. CDR3 length: 14 amino acids. The CDR3 DNA sequence: TGTGCCAGCGTGCGGGTGGGGACTGGAAACACCATATATTTT. This gives the protein CASVRVGTGNTIYF. The whole variable domain, filled in from reference TRBV5-1 and TRBJ1-3, reads KAGVTQTPRYLIKTRGQQVTLSCSPISGHRSVSWYQQTPGQGLQFLFEYFSETQRNKGNFPGRFSGRQFSNSRSEMNVSTLELGDSALYLCASVRVGTGNTIYFGEGSWLTVV.

The chain has TRBV7-3 and TRBJ2-3; 14 bases fit TRBD2. Germline CDR1 SGHTA, CDR2 FQGTGA. This CDR3 region has 20 residues. The V and J ends lost 5 bases and 2 bases, in that order; junction bases with no gene match: 15. The CDR3 DNA follows: TGTGCCAGCAGCCCCCTCGGGGGTGGACTAGCGGGAGGAGACACAGATACGCAGTATTTT. Translation gives CASSPLGGGLAGGDTDTQYF.